Described below is a single TCR beta chain sequence and its context. TCRdb re-analysed the RT-PCR reads in MiXCR, keeping a single row per CDR3 protein. The sample contains fewer than 800,000 distinct CDR3 sequences, 13% to 15% of which appear only once. The TCR comes from a female donor in good health, serving as a healthy control. Sequenced input: memory CD4+ T cells from blood.

The CDR3 loop is CASTGTAGYQPQHF. The CDR3 region has the DNA TGTGCCAGCACCGGGACAGCGGGGTATCAGCCCCAGCATTTT. The rearrangement links TRBV19 to TRBJ1-5, with 7 bases matching TRBD1. CDR1 and CDR2 (germline): LNHDA, SQIVND (reference sequence). The CDR3 is 14 amino acids. V shed 9 bases and J 5 bases; nucleotides not matched to a gene: 10.